A single sample gave rise to the 11 T cell receptor beta chains below, sequenced in a study of T cell responses to AZD1222 COVID-19 vaccine. TCRdb's copy holds only in-frame clones and misses some; the assay was immunoSEQ multiplex PCR. The sample contains about 73,000 clones, over 70% of which appear only once. The material sequenced was peripheral blood, taken 28 days after the second AZD1222 dose. The receptors stem from an adult who received the AZD1222 COVID-19 vaccine.

The V call is TRBV6-5, the J call TRBJ2-7, with a tentative D call TRBD2 (6 bases). Per germline, CDR1 MNHEY and CDR2 SVGAGI. The CDR3 is 15 amino acids. The ends were cut back, 6 bases at V and 2 bases at J, with 17 bases in the middle. CDR3 residues: CASSVLGGTTYEQYF. The CDR3 DNA reads TGTGCCAGCAGCGTTCTTGGCGGGACGACCTACGAGCAGTACTTC.

V is TRBV28 and J is TRBJ2-7, with 9 nucleotides matching TRBD2. This CDR3 has 17 residues. V was pared by 5 bases and J by 6 bases, with 17 bases of the junction left unmatched. CDR1 and CDR2 (germline): MDHEN, SYDVKM. The CDR3 bases are TGTGCCAGCAGTCCACTTTTCCAAGCGGGAGGTGATCCCGAGCAGTACTTC. Protein sequence: CASSPLFQAGGDPEQYF.

The chain carries TRBV9 and TRBJ2-1; 13 bases are shared with TRBD2. Germline loops: CDR1 SGDLS, CDR2 YYNGEE. This CDR3 is 16 amino acids long. V lost 3 bases and J lost 4; bases outside the gene matches: 4. CDR3 DNA: TGTGCCAGCAGCGGAGGGACTAGCGGGGTGTACAATGAGCAGTTCTTC. It codes for CASSGGTSGVYNEQFF.

This clone was counted between two and nine times. This rearrangement joins TRBV7-8 to TRBJ2-7; 9 nucleotides agree with TRBD1. There are 16 residues in the CDR3. J was trimmed by 2 bases and V by 4 bases; bases with no gene match: 9. Germline assignment: CDR1 SGHVS and CDR2 FQNEAQ. The DNA of the CDR3 is TGTGCCAGCAGCTCTCCGGGACAGGGAATCGCCTACGAGCAGTACTTC. Residues: CASSSPGQGIAYEQYF.

This clone has just one count. The sample holds other DNA sequences that translate to the same CDR3. The rearrangement uses TRBV18 and TRBJ2-6, with D perhaps TRBD1 (7 bases). Trimming pared 6 bases from V and 4 bases from J, leaving 19 bases between. Per germline, CDR1 KGHSH and CDR2 LQKENI. The CDR3 runs to 17 residues. CDR3 coding DNA: TGTGCCAGCTCGCTAGCAGGGGGGCCCGGGGGGGCCAACGTCCTGACTTTC. It is translated as CASSLAGGPGGANVLTF.

The gene calls are TRBV6-2 or TRBV6-3 and TRBJ2-7; TRBD1 might be the D (5 bases). The CDR3 spans 17 residues. Germline V gene sequence: CDR1 MNHEY, CDR2 SVGEGT. Trimming removed 2 bases from V and 4 bases from J, with 21 bases in between. The CDR3 sequence is CASSYLLDRLTGYEQYF. CDR3 bases: TGTGCCAGCAGTTACCTCCTCGACAGATTAACCGGTTACGAGCAGTACTTC.

This chain uses TRBV5-4 with TRBJ2-2; D is ambiguous. The CDR3 totals 14 residues. The V gene lost 4 bases and the J gene lost 1 base, with 8 bases spanning the gap. Germline-derived CDR1 and CDR2 are SGHNT and YYREEE (reference sequence). For the CDR3, the DNA is TGTGCCAGCAGCATAGAGATGAACACCGGGGAGCTGTTTTTT. Protein product: CASSIEMNTGELFF.

CDR3 in DNA: TGCGCCAGCAGCTCCGGGACAGGGGGCACCGGGGAGCTGTTTTTT. This translates into CASSSGTGGTGELFF. The V and J genes are TRBV5-1 and TRBJ2-2; 11 nucleotides align to TRBD1. The CDR3 covers 15 residues. Germline trimming cut 3 bases from V and 4 bases from J; bases unmatched to any gene: 2. Germline loops: CDR1 SGHRS, CDR2 YFSETQ.

The rearrangement links TRBV5-1 to TRBJ2-7, with D possibly being TRBD1 (5 bases). Trimming removed 2 bases at V and 4 bases at J, with 13 bases between. CDR3 length equals 14 residues. In germline, CDR1 is SGHRS, CDR2 YFSETQ. CDR3 amino acids: CASSFQGSAYEQYF. CDR3 in DNA: TGCGCCAGCAGCTTTCAGGGTTCCGCATACGAGCAGTACTTC.

This clone was seen more than once but under ten times. The V call is TRBV7-6, the J call TRBJ2-1; 13 bases are shared with TRBD2. Germline-derived CDR1 and CDR2 are SGHVS and FNYEAQ. V lost 2 bases and J lost 6; bases outside the gene matches: 1. The CDR3 runs to 15 residues. The chain's CDR3 is CASSLTSGGVNEQFF. The CDR3 DNA reads as TGTGCCAGCAGCTTAACTAGCGGGGGGGTCAATGAGCAGTTCTTC. Full variable domain (missing parts from reference TRBV7-6 and TRBJ2-1): GAGVSQSPRYKVTKRGQDVALRCDPISGHVSLYWYRQALGQGPEFLTYFNYEAQQDKSGLPNDRFSAERPEGSISTLTIQRTEQRDSAMYRCASSLTSGGVNEQFFGPGTRLTVL.

The V and J genes are TRBV7-2 and TRBJ2-5; D is ambiguous. The ends were cut back, 0 bases at V and 0 bases at J, with 2 bases in the middle. Germline-derived CDR1 and CDR2 are SGHTA and FQGNSA. This CDR3 is built from 13 residues. This CDR3 reads CASSLANQETQYF. In DNA, the CDR3 is TGTGCCAGCAGCTTAGCCAACCAAGAGACCCAGTACTTC. The complete variable domain, with remaining parts taken from reference TRBV7-2 and TRBJ2-5, reads GAGVSQSPSNKVTEKGKDVELRCDPISGHTALYWYRQSLGQGLEFLIYFQGNSAPDKSGLPSDRFSAERTGGSVSTLTIQRTQQEDSAVYLCASSLANQETQYFGPGTRLLVL.